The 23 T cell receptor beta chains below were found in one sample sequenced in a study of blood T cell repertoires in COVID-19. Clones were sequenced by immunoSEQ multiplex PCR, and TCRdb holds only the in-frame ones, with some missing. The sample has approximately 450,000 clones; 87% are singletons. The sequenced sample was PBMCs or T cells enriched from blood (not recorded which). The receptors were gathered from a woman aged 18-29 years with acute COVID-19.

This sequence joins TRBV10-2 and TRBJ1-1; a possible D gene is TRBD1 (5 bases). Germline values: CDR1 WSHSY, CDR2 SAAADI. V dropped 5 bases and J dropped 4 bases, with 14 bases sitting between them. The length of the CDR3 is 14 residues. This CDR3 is CASSSSGFSTEAFF. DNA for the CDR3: TGCGCCAGCAGTTCCTCAGGGTTCTCCACTGAAGCTTTCTTT.

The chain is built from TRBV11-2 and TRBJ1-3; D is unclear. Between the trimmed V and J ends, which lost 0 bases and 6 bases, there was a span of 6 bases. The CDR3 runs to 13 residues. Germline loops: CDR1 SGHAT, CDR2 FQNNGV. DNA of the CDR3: TGTGCCAGCAGCTTAGAGACACAAAACACCATATATTTT. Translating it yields CASSLETQNTIYF.

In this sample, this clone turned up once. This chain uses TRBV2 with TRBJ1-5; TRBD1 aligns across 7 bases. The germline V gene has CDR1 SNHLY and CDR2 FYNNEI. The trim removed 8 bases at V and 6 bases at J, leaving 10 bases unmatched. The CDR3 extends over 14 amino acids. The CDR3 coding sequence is TGTGCCAGCGGACGAGGGCAGGGGGGTCAGCCCCAGCATTTT. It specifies CASGRGQGGQPQHF.

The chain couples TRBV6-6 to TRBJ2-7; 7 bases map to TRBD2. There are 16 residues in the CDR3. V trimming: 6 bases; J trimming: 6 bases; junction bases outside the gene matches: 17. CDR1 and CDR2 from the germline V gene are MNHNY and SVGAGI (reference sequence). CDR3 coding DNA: TGTGCCAGCAGCGCTGCGTTTACGGGAGGTAAGGGCGAGCAGTACTTC. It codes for CASSAAFTGGKGEQYF.

As DNA, the CDR3 is TGTGCCAGTAGTATGGGTCGGGGGGCTGATACGCAGTATTTT. Protein: CASSMGRGADTQYF. The V and J genes are TRBV19 and TRBJ2-3; perhaps TRBD2 as D (7 bases). The germline V gene encodes CDR1 LNHDA and CDR2 SQIVND (reference sequence). The CDR3 runs 14 residues. V was trimmed by 3 bases and J by 6 bases, leaving 13 bases between them.

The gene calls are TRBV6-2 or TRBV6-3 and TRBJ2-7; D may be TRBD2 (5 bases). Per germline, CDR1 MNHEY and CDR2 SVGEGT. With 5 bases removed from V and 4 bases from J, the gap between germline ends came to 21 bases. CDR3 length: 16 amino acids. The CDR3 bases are TGTGCCAGCAGTGAGGGCAGACAAACGGAGGATTACGAGCAGTACTTC. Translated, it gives CASSEGRQTEDYEQYF.

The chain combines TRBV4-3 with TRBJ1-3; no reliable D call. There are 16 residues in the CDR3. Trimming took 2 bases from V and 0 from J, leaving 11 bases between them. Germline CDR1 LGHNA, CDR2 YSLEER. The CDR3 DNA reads TGCGCCAGCAGCCAAACTTGGGCCGACTCTGGAAACACCATATATTTT. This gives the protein CASSQTWADSGNTIYF.

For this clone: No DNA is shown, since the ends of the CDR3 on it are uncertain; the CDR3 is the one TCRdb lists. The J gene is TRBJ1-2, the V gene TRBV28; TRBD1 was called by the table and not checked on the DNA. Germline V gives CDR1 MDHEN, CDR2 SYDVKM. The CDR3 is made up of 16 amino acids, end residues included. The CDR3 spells CASSTSTGRIVYGYTF.

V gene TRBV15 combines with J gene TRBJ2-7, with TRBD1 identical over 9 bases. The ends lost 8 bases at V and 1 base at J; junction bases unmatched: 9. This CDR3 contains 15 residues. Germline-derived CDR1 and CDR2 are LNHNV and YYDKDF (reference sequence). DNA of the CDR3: TGTGCCACCGCCTCATGGGACAGGGTGTCCTACGAGCAGTACTTC. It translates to CATASWDRVSYEQYF.

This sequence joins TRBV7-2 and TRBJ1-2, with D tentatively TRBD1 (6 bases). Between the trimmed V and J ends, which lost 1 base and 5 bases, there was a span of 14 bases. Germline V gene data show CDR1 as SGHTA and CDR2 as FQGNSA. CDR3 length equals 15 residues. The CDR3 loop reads CASSLDDRPYYGYTF. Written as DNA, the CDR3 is TGTGCCAGCAGCTTAGACGACAGGCCGTATTATGGCTACACCTTC.

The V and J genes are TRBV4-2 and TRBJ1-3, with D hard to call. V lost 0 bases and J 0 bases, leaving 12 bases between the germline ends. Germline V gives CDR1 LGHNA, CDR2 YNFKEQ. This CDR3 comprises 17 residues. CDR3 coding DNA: TGTGCCAGCAGCCAAGAAGTCAGACAAACCTCTGGAAACACCATATATTTT. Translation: CASSQEVRQTSGNTIYF.

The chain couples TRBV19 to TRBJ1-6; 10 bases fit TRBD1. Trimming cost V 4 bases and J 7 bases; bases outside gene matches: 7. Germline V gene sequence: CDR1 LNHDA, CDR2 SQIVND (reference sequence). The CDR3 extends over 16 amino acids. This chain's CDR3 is CASSTLDRGQNSPLHF. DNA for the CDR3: TGTGCCAGTAGTACCTTAGACAGGGGGCAAAATTCACCCCTCCACTTT. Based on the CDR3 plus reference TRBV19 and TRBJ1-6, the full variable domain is DGGITQSPKYLFRKEGQNVTLSCEQNLNHDAMYWYRQDPGQGLRLIYYSQIVNDFQKGDIAEGYSVSREKKESFPLTVTSAQKNPTAFYLCASSTLDRGQNSPLHFGNGTRLTVT.

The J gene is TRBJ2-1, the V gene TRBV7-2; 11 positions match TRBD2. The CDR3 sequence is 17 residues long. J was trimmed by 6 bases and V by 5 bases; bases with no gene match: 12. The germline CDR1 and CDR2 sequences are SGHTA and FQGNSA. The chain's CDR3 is CASSPRLAGLGRNEQFF. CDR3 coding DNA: TGTGCCAGCAGCCCCAGACTAGCGGGACTCGGTCGCAATGAGCAGTTCTTC.

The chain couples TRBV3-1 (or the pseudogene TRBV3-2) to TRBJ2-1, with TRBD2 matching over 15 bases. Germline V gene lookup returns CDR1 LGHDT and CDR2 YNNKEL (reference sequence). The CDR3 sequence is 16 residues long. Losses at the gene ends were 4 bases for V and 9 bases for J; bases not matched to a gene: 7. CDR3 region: CASSPGTSGGYSEQFF. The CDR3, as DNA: TGTGCCAGCAGCCCTGGGACTAGCGGGGGGTATAGTGAGCAGTTCTTC.

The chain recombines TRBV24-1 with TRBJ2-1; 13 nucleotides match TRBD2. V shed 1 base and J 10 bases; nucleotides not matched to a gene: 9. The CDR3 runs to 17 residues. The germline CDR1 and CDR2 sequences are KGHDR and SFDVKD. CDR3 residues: CATSDFGGLAGVGEQFF. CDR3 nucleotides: TGTGCCACCAGTGATTTTGGCGGACTAGCGGGAGTTGGAGAGCAGTTCTTC.

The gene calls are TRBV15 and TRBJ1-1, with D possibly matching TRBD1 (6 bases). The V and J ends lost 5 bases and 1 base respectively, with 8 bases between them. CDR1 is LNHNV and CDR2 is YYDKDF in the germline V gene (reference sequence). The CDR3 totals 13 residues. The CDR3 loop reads CATSGQKNTEAFF. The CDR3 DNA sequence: TGTGCCACCAGCGGACAGAAGAACACTGAAGCTTTCTTT.

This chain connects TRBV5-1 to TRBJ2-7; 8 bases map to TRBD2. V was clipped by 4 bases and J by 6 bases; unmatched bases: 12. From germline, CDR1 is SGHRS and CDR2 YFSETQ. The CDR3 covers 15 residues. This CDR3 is CASSPDGLASGEQYF. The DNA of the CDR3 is TGCGCCAGCAGCCCGGACGGACTAGCTTCCGGCGAGCAGTACTTC.

The CDR3 loop is CASSSGTGPSSYEQYF. For the CDR3, the DNA is TGTGCCAGCAGTTCGGGGACAGGCCCTAGCTCCTACGAGCAGTACTTC. V and J are TRBV6-5 and TRBJ2-7, with 8 bases identical to TRBD1. Trimming took 4 bases from V and 0 from J; bases not matched to a gene: 8. This CDR3 spans 16 amino acids. Germline-derived CDR1 and CDR2 are MNHEY and SVGAGI.

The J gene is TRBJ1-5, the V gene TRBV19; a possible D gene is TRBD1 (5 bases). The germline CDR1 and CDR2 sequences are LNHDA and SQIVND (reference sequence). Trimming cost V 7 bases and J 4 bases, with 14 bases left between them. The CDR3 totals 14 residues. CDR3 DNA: TGTGCCAGTAAGGAGATCAGGGCGAATCAGCCCCAGCATTTT. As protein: CASKEIRANQPQHF.

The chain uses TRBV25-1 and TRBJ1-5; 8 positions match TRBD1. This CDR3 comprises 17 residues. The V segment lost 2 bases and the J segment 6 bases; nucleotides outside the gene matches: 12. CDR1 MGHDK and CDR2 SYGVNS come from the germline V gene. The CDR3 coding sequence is TGTGCCAGCAGTGAAAGTGGGGGGACAGGAGGAATTCAGCCCCAGCATTTT. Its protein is CASSESGGTGGIQPQHF.

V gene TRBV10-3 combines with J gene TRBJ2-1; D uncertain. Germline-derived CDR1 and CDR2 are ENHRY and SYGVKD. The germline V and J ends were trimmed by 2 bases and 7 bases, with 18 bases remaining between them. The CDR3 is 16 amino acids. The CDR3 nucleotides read TGTGCCATCAGTGAGGAACCCCTCGAGGCTACAAATGAGCAGTTCTTC. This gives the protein CAISEEPLEATNEQFF.

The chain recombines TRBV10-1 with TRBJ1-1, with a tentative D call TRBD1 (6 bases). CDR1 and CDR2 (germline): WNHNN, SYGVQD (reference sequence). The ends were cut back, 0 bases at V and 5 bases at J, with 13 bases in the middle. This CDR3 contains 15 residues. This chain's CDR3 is CASSESAGVRTEAFF. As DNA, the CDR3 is TGCGCCAGCAGTGAGTCGGCAGGGGTTCGTACTGAAGCTTTCTTT.

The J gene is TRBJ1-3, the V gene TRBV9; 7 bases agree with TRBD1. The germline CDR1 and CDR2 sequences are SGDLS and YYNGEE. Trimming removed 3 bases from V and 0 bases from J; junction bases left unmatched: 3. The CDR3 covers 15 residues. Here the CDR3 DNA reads TGTGCCAGCAGCGCGGGACAGAGCTCTGGAAACACCATATATTTT. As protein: CASSAGQSSGNTIYF.